The 24 T cell receptor beta chains below all came from one sample that was sequenced in a study of blood T cell repertoires in COVID-19. Clones were sequenced by immunoSEQ multiplex PCR, and TCRdb holds only the in-frame ones, with some missing. Of 110,000 or so clones in the sample, 70% to 90% are singletons; the top ten hold 4.6%. Input material: peripheral blood. Every receptor here comes from a woman aged 45-60 years with acute or convalescent COVID-19.

The rearrangement joins TRBV7-3 to TRBJ1-1; possibly TRBD1 for D (6 bases). The germline V gene encodes CDR1 SGHTA and CDR2 FQGTGA. The V end lost 3 bases, the J end lost 4 bases, and 9 bases lay between the germline ends. The CDR3 is made up of 13 amino acids. The CDR3 is CASSFQGSTEAFF. The CDR3 DNA reads TGTGCCAGCAGCTTTCAGGGGAGCACTGAAGCTTTCTTT.

V usage is TRBV4-1 and J usage is TRBJ2-2, with D tentatively TRBD1 (5 bases). The V gene's germline CDR1 is MGHRA and CDR2 YSYEKL. The length of the CDR3 is 16 residues. Trimming left V 0 bases short and J 7 bases short, with 15 bases between. CDR3 nucleotide sequence: TGCGCCAGCAGCCAAGATAGGGGCGGTACCCACGGGGAGCTGTTTTTT. This sequence encodes CASSQDRGGTHGELFF.

This chain links TRBV4-3 with TRBJ2-3; D perhaps matches TRBD2 (5 bases). With 0 bases removed from V and 4 bases from J, the gap between germline ends came to 8 bases. The CDR3 loop spans 14 amino acids. Per germline, CDR1 LGHNA and CDR2 YSLEER. As DNA, the CDR3 is TGCGCCAGCAGCCAAGATGGTAGCGCAGATACGCAGTATTTT. Protein product: CASSQDGSADTQYF.

This sequence joins TRBV3-1 (or the pseudogene TRBV3-2) and TRBJ1-3; D is perhaps TRBD1 (5 bases). Germline CDR1 and CDR2: LGHDT and YNNKEL (reference sequence). The CDR3 runs to 17 residues. V lost 0 bases, J lost 0 bases, and 12 bases lay in between. CDR3 loop: CASSQDGGPISGNTIYF. The CDR3 nucleotides read TGTGCCAGCAGCCAAGACGGGGGACCCATCTCTGGAAACACCATATATTTT.

The rearrangement uses TRBV2 and TRBJ2-7; 10 bases fit TRBD1. The V segment lost 7 bases and the J segment 7 bases; nucleotides outside the gene matches: 4. The CDR3 length is 12 residues. The V gene's germline CDR1 is SNHLY and CDR2 FYNNEI. CDR3 loop: CASTRTGGEQYF. In DNA, the CDR3 is TGTGCCAGCACCCGGACAGGGGGGGAGCAGTACTTC.

The chain employs TRBV19 and TRBJ1-1; D possibly corresponds to TRBD1 (5 bases). V dropped 7 bases and J dropped 1 base, with 16 bases sitting between them. The CDR3 length is 15 residues. Germline V gives CDR1 LNHDA, CDR2 SQIVND (reference sequence). The CDR3 loop is CASTIRGLSNTEAFF. The CDR3 region has the DNA TGTGCCAGTACCATAAGGGGACTTTCGAACACTGAAGCTTTCTTT.

This CDR3 is CASSLGSGPAYGYTF. The CDR3 DNA follows: TGTGCCAGCAGCTTAGGGTCAGGGCCAGCCTATGGCTACACCTTC. The chain recombines TRBV7-3 with TRBJ1-2, with a tentative D call TRBD1 (5 bases). Looked up from germline, CDR1 is SGHTA and CDR2 is FQGTGA. This CDR3 comprises 15 residues. V was clipped by 2 bases and J by 4 bases, with 14 bases between them.

The chain employs TRBV15 and TRBJ2-7, with 7 bases matching TRBD1. Trimming took 7 bases from V and 0 from J; bases not matched to a gene: 18. The CDR3 consists of 18 residues. Germline V gene data show CDR1 as LNHNV and CDR2 as YYDKDF (reference sequence). The CDR3 DNA reads TGTGCCACCACACACCAGGGTTCGAGGGGACAGCCCTCCTACGAGCAGTACTTC. It encodes CATTHQGSRGQPSYEQYF.

This chain joins TRBV11-3 and TRBJ1-1; D is possibly TRBD1 (5 bases). The CDR3 sequence is 13 residues long. V lost 6 bases, J lost 3 bases, and 11 bases lay in between. Germline CDR1 reads SGHNT; CDR2 reads YENEEA. This CDR3 reads CASSIQQDTEAFF. The CDR3 DNA reads as TGTGCCAGCAGTATCCAACAGGACACTGAAGCTTTCTTT. The complete variable domain, with remaining parts taken from reference TRBV11-3 and TRBJ1-1, reads EAGVVQSPRYKIIEKKQPVAFWCNPISGHNTLYWYLQNLGQGPELLIRYENEEAVDDSQLPKDRFSAERLKGVDSTLKIQPAELGDSAVYLCASSIQQDTEAFFGQGTRLTVV.

The rearrangement uses TRBV30 and TRBJ1-6, with D unclear. The CDR3 length is 15 residues. V lost 4 bases and J lost 0, with 10 bases in between. Germline assignment: CDR1 GTSNPN and CDR2 SVGIG (reference sequence). CDR3 region: CAWTSGSSYNSPLHF. Here the CDR3 DNA reads TGTGCCTGGACCTCGGGGAGCTCCTATAATTCACCCCTCCACTTT.

Only one count was recorded for this clone. The chain carries TRBV30 and TRBJ1-5, with 7 bases lining up with TRBD1. Germline CDR1 GTSNPN, CDR2 SVGIG (reference sequence). The CDR3 length is 13 residues. J was trimmed by 7 bases and V by 2 bases; bases with no gene match: 5. The CDR3, as DNA: TGTGCCTGGAGTCGACAGGGAGACCAGCCCCAGCATTTT. Protein sequence: CAWSRQGDQPQHF. Complete variable domain (other parts from reference TRBV30 and TRBJ1-5): SQTIHQWPATLVQPVGSPLSLECTVEGTSNPNLYWYRQAAGRGLQLLFYSVGIGQISSEVPQNLSASRPQDRQFILSSKKLLLSDSGFYLCAWSRQGDQPQHFGDGTRLSIL.

The chain carries TRBV18 and TRBJ2-6, with 14 bases that match TRBD2. Germline CDR1 reads KGHSH; CDR2 reads LQKENI. J lost 3 bases, V lost 3 bases, and 4 bases had no gene match. This CDR3 has 18 residues. The CDR3 is CASSPGLAGAGGANVLTF. The CDR3 DNA reads TGTGCCAGCTCACCGGGACTAGCGGGAGCTGGTGGGGCCAACGTCCTGACTTTC.

This clone was found once. V usage is TRBV5-1 and J usage is TRBJ1-2, with 7 nucleotides matching TRBD1. CDR3 length: 15 residues. Looked up from germline, CDR1 is SGHRS and CDR2 is YFSETQ. Germline trimming cut 0 bases from V and 7 bases from J; bases unmatched to any gene: 9. CDR3 in amino acids: CASSLAQGGSGGYTF. CDR3 DNA sequence: TGCGCCAGCAGCTTGGCTCAGGGGGGTAGTGGTGGCTACACCTTC.

This clone was seen a few times. The chain carries TRBV7-8 and TRBJ2-1; 14 bases match TRBD2. Germline-derived CDR1 and CDR2 are SGHVS and FQNEAQ. The ends lost 6 bases at V and 8 bases at J; junction bases unmatched: 12. The length of the CDR3 is 17 residues. The CDR3 is CASRGLAGGGGSDEQFF. DNA of the CDR3: TGTGCCAGCAGAGGACTAGCGGGAGGAGGAGGTAGCGATGAGCAGTTCTTC.

The rearrangement links TRBV30 to TRBJ2-1; 8 bases are a match to TRBD2. V gave up 8 bases and J gave up 9 bases; unmatched junction bases: 12. CDR1 and CDR2 (germline): GTSNPN, SVGIG (reference sequence). The CDR3 has 13 amino acids. Here the CDR3 reads CARGRLAGGEQFF. In nucleotides, the CDR3 is TGTGCCCGGGGCCGATTGGCGGGAGGTGAGCAGTTCTTC.

This CDR3 is CATSDGGAYTQYF. The CDR3 nucleotides read TGTGCCACCAGTGATGGGGGGGCCTATACGCAGTATTTT. This sequence joins TRBV24-1 and TRBJ2-3; weak D call: TRBD2 (7 bases). V dropped 3 bases and J dropped 7 bases, with 10 bases sitting between them. CDR3 length: 13 amino acids. Germline lookup yields CDR1 KGHDR and CDR2 SFDVKD.

The chain combines TRBV7-8 with TRBJ2-3; 7 bases align to TRBD2. The length of the CDR3 is 17 residues. V trimming: 5 bases; J trimming: 2 bases; junction bases outside the gene matches: 13. The V gene's germline CDR1 is SGHVS and CDR2 FQNEAQ. CDR3 region: CASSPLAGDPTTDTQYF. CDR3 sequence (DNA): TGTGCCAGCAGCCCACTGGCGGGGGACCCCACCACAGATACGCAGTATTTT. Variable domain in full (rest from reference TRBV7-8 and TRBJ2-3): GAGVSQSPRYKVAKRGQDVALRCDPISGHVSLFWYQQALGQGPEFLTYFQNEAQLDKSGLPSDRFFAERPEGSVSTLKIQRTQQEDSAVYLCASSPLAGDPTTDTQYFGPGTRLTVL.

This chain joins TRBV9 and TRBJ1-1, with D possibly matching TRBD1 (6 bases). V was shortened by 4 bases and J by 4 bases, with 17 bases between the two germline ends. Germline loops: CDR1 SGDLS, CDR2 YYNGEE. The CDR3 runs 15 residues. The CDR3 nucleotides read TGTGCCAGCAGCCCTTCGGGGGGGGGCGGCACTGAAGCTTTCTTT. This encodes CASSPSGGGGTEAFF.

This chain uses TRBV10-3 with TRBJ2-3; a possible D gene is TRBD2 (6 bases). Germline lookup yields CDR1 ENHRY and CDR2 SYGVKD. Trimming left V 8 bases short and J 2 bases short, with 14 bases between. The CDR3 is 14 residues long. The CDR3 DNA is TGTGCCATCTCGAAGGAGGGTTTCACAGATACGCAGTATTTT. Protein sequence: CAISKEGFTDTQYF.

V usage is TRBV30 and J usage is TRBJ1-2; TRBD1 matches at 11 bases. J was trimmed by 8 bases and V by 8 bases; bases with no gene match: 13. The CDR3 is 14 amino acids. CDR1 is GTSNPN, CDR2 SVGIG, per germline (reference sequence). The CDR3 DNA reads TGTGCCGGGTCCGGGACAGGGGGTTCACGGGGCTACACCTTC. This gives the protein CAGSGTGGSRGYTF.

In this sample, this clone turned up once. The gene calls are TRBV7-9 and TRBJ1-2, with D perhaps matching TRBD1 (6 bases). Germline assignment: CDR1 SEHNR and CDR2 FQNEAQ (reference sequence). Trimming removed 1 base at V and 4 bases at J, with 7 bases between. The CDR3 has 13 amino acids. CDR3 sequence (DNA): TGTGCCAGCAGCTTAGGACAGGTCTATGGCTACACCTTC. This encodes CASSLGQVYGYTF.

This clone has a handful of counts. V usage is TRBV27 and J usage is TRBJ1-5, with D tentatively TRBD1 (5 bases). Germline CDR1 is MNHEY and CDR2 is SMNVEV (reference sequence). Trimming took off 5 bases at V and 4 bases at J, with 9 bases between the two ends. This CDR3 spans 13 amino acids. The DNA of the CDR3 is TGTGCCAGCAGTCATGACAGAAATCAGCCCCAGCATTTT. As protein: CASSHDRNQPQHF.

The table lists this clone with a count of one. The chain has TRBV19 and TRBJ2-1, with TRBD1 as a possible D gene (6 bases). Trimming pared 3 bases from V and 2 bases from J, leaving 14 bases between. The length of the CDR3 is 16 residues. Looked up from germline, CDR1 is LNHDA and CDR2 is SQIVND (reference sequence). Written as DNA, the CDR3 is TGTGCCAGTAGTATGGACAGTTTCCAAGCCTACAATGAGCAGTTCTTC. Protein sequence: CASSMDSFQAYNEQFF.

J is TRBJ1-2 and V is TRBV29-1; possibly TRBD1 for D (5 bases). The CDR3 loop spans 13 amino acids. V was trimmed by 7 bases and J by 8 bases, leaving 20 bases between them. Germline V lookup: CDR1 SQVTM, CDR2 ANQGSEA. The CDR3 loop reads CSAPSGTVGGYTF. The CDR3 region has the DNA TGCAGCGCTCCTAGCGGGACGGTGGGAGGCTACACCTTC. The whole variable domain, filled in from reference TRBV29-1 and TRBJ1-2, reads SAVISQKPSRDICQRGTSLTIQCQVDSQVTMMFWYRQQPGQSLTLIATANQGSEATYESGFVIDKFPISRPNLTFSTLTVSNMSPEDSSIYLCSAPSGTVGGYTFGSGTRLTVV.